This T cell receptor (beta chain) comes out of a study of T cell repertoires in cytomegalovirus infection. Study-level background: Selected CMV epitopes included recently identified HLA-C-restricted ones as well as well-studied HLA-B-restricted ones.

This clonotype was observed a handful of times. Its antigen is still unknown. TCRdb recomputed calls from the reads with MiXCR, one row per CDR3 protein. The sample records 700,000 to 900,000 distinct CDR3 sequences, roughly 28% being singletons. General observations from the study: Based on cumulative public TCR beta family frequency, carriers of CMV plus the relevant HLA were identified. The study found HLA-C-restricted CMV-specific TCR beta clonotypes dominating the ex vivo response.

The CDR3 is 16 residues long. Trimming removed 5 bases at V and 0 bases at J, with 11 bases between. V gene TRBV12-3 or TRBV12-4 combines with J gene TRBJ2-6; D is undetermined. Material: cultured CD8+ T cells from PBMCs, obtained from culture after CMV antigen stimulation. The receptor's source is a human donor in good health (CMV status not recorded). Some clones in this sample may be carry-over from other donors' samples. The CDR3 here is CASSLPTPSGANVLTF. For the CDR3, the DNA is TGTGCCAGCAGTCTTCCGACCCCCTCTGGGGCCAACGTCCTGACTTTC.